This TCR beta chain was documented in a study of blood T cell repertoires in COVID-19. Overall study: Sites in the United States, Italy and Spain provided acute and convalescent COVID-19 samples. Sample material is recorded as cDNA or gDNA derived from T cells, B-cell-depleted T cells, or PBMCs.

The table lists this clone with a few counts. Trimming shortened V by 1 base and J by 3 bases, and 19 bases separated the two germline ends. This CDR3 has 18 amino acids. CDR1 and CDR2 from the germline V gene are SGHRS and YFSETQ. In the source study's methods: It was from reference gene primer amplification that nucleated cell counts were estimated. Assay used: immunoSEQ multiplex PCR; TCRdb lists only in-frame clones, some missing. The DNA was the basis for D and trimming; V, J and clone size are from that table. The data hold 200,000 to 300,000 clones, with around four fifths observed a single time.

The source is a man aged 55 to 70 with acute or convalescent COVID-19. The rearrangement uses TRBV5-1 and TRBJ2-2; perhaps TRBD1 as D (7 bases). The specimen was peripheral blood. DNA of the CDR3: TGCGCCAGCAGCTTGCTCCAGGGGGGAAATAGGGACACCGGGGAGCTGTTTTTT. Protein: CASSLLQGGNRDTGELFF.